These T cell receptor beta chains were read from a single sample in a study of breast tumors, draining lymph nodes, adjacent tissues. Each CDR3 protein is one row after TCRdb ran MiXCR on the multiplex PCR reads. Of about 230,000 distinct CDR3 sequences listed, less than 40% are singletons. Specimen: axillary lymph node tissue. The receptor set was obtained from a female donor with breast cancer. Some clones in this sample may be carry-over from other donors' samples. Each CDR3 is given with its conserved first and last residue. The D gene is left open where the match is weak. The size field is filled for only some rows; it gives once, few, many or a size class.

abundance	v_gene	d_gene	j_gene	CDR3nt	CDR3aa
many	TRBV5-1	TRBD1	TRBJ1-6	TGCGCCAGCAGCGCTACGGGACAGGGGGCCTCACCCCTCCACTTT	CASSATGQGASPLHF
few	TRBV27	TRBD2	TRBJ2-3	TGTGCCAGCAGTTCCCGACTAGCGGGGGACACAGATACGCAGTATTTT	CASSSRLAGDTDTQYF
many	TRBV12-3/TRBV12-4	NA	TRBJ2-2	TGTGCCAGCAGTTTAAATGCCGGGGAGCTGTTTTTT	CASSLNAGELFF
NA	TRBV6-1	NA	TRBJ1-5	TGTGCCAGCAGTGAAGGGATGGGGGTCAATCAGCCCCAGCATTTT	CASSEGMGVNQPQHF
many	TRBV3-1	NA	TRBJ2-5	TGTGCCAGCAGCCAAGATGGGACCGAGCAAGAGACCCAGTACTTC	CASSQDGTEQETQYF
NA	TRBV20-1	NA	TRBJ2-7	TGCAGTGCTAGACCTGAAAATTCGGGGCCAGCCCGATCTACGGAGCAGTACTTC	CSARPENSGPARSTEQYF
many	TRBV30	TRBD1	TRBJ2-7	TGTGCCTGGCGAGCGGGACAGGGGTACGAGCAGTACTTC	CAWRAGQGYEQYF
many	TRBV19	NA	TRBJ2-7	TGTGCCAGTAGTGGCTCGGGGGCATCCTACGAGCAGTACTTC	CASSGSGASYEQYF
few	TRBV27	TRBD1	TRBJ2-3	TGTGCCAGCAGTAGACAGGGGGCGCAAGATACGCAGTATTTT	CASSRQGAQDTQYF
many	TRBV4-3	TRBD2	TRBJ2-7	TGCGCCAGCAGCCAAGATAAGACTAGCGCTACCTACGAGCAGTACTTC	CASSQDKTSATYEQYF
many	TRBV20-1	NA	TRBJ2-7	TGCAGTGCTAGAGATTTCCAGTCCTACGAGCAGTACTTC	CSARDFQSYEQYF
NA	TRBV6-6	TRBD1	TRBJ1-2	TGTGCCAGCAGTTCCCACGGACAGGGGCGCTATGGCTACACCTTC	CASSSHGQGRYGYTF
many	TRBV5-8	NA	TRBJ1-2	TGTGCCAGCAGCTTTAATGAATATGGCTACACCTTC	CASSFNEYGYTF
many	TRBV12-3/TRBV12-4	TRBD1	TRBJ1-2	TGTGCCAGCAGTTTGACAGGGAGCCTTTATGGCTACACCTTC	CASSLTGSLYGYTF
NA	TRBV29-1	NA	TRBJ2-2	TGCAGCGTGGCGGGGCAGATCAACACCGGGGAGCTGTTTTTT	CSVAGQINTGELFF
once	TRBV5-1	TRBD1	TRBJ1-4	TGCGCCAGCAGCTACGGACAGGGCGTACTGTTTTTT	CASSYGQGVLFF
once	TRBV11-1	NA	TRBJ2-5	TGTGCCAGCAGCGCACTGGGACGGGACATCACGGGGACCCAGTACTTC	CASSALGRDITGTQYF
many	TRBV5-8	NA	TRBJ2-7	TGTGCCAGCAGCCCGGACAGTAGGGATTACGAGCAGTACTTC	CASSPDSRDYEQYF
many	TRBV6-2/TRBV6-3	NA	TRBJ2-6	TGTGCCAGCACGCCTAGGGGGGCTGGGGCCAACGTCCTGACTTTC	CASTPRGAGANVLTF
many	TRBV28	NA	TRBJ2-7	TGTGCCACCAGAATTAGCGAGGCCTACGAGCAGTACTTC	CATRISEAYEQYF
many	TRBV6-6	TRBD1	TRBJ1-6	TGTGCCAGCAGCGCTGGGACAGGGAATTCACCCCTCCACTTT	CASSAGTGNSPLHF
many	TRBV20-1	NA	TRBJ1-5	TGCAGTGCTAGAGGATGGTCAATAAATCAGCCCCAGCATTTT	CSARGWSINQPQHF
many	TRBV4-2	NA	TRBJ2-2	TGTGCCAGCAGCCTGAACCTTGCCAACACCGGGGAGCTGTTTTTT	CASSLNLANTGELFF
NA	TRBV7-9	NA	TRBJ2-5	TGTACCAGCAGCCCCTGGCAGCAAGAGACCCAGTACTTC	CTSSPWQQETQYF
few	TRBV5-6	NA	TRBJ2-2	TGTGCCAGCAGCTTGGCAGGGACCACCGGGGAGCTGTTTTTT	CASSLAGTTGELFF
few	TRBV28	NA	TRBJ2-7	TGTGCCAGCAGTCTTATCTATCTGGAGCAGTACTTC	CASSLIYLEQYF
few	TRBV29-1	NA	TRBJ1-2	TGCAGCGTTGAAGGTTTACAGGGAAAAAACTATGGCTACACCTTC	CSVEGLQGKNYGYTF
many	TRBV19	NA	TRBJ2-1	TGTGCCAGTAGAGTATCGGGGAAACGATACAATGAGCAGTTCTTC	CASRVSGKRYNEQFF
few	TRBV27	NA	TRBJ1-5	TGTGCCAGCAGTCCCATTATAGGGAGTCAGCCCCAGCATTTT	CASSPIIGSQPQHF
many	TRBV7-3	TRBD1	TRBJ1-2	TGTGCCAGCAGCAAAACAGGGGGCGAAGTATCCGGCTACACCTTC	CASSKTGGEVSGYTF
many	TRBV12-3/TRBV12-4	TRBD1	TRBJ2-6	TGTGCCAGCAACAGGGGGATTTCTGGGGCCAACGTCCTGACTTTC	CASNRGISGANVLTF
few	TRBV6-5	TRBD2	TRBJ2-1	TGTGCCAGCAGTTACTCCGTGGTGTTAGCGGGAAACAATGAGCAGTTCTTC	CASSYSVVLAGNNEQFF
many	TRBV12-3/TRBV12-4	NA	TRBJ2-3	TGTGCCAGCAGTTTTGGGACTGGCATCACAGATACGCAGTATTTT	CASSFGTGITDTQYF
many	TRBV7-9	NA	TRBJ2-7	TGTGCCAGCAGCTTCTACACACTCGAGCAGTACTTC	CASSFYTLEQYF
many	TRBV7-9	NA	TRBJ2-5	TGTGCCAGCAGCAAACGGAGGGGGGAGTACCAAGAGACCCAGTACTTC	CASSKRRGEYQETQYF
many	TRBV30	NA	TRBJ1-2	TGTGCCTGGAGGGTAGATCCCAGGGGCTATGGCTACACCTTC	CAWRVDPRGYGYTF
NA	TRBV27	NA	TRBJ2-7	TGTGCCAGCAGTTTCTGGAAGCGTGGGACCTACGAGCAGTACTTC	CASSFWKRGTYEQYF
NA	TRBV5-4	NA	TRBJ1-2	TGTGCCAGCAGCTTAGATTGGGGCACAGCCTTC	CASSLDWGTAF
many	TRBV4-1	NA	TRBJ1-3	TGCGCCAGCAGCCAAGGGAGCTTGATGTCTGGAAACACCATATATTTT	CASSQGSLMSGNTIYF
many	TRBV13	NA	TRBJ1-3	TGTGCCAGCAGCGCCCGGTCCAAGAACGGGCCATCTGGAAACACCATATATTTT	CASSARSKNGPSGNTIYF
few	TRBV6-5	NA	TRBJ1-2	TGTGCCAGCAGTCACTCGATGGCGGGGTCGAATGGCTACACCTTC	CASSHSMAGSNGYTF